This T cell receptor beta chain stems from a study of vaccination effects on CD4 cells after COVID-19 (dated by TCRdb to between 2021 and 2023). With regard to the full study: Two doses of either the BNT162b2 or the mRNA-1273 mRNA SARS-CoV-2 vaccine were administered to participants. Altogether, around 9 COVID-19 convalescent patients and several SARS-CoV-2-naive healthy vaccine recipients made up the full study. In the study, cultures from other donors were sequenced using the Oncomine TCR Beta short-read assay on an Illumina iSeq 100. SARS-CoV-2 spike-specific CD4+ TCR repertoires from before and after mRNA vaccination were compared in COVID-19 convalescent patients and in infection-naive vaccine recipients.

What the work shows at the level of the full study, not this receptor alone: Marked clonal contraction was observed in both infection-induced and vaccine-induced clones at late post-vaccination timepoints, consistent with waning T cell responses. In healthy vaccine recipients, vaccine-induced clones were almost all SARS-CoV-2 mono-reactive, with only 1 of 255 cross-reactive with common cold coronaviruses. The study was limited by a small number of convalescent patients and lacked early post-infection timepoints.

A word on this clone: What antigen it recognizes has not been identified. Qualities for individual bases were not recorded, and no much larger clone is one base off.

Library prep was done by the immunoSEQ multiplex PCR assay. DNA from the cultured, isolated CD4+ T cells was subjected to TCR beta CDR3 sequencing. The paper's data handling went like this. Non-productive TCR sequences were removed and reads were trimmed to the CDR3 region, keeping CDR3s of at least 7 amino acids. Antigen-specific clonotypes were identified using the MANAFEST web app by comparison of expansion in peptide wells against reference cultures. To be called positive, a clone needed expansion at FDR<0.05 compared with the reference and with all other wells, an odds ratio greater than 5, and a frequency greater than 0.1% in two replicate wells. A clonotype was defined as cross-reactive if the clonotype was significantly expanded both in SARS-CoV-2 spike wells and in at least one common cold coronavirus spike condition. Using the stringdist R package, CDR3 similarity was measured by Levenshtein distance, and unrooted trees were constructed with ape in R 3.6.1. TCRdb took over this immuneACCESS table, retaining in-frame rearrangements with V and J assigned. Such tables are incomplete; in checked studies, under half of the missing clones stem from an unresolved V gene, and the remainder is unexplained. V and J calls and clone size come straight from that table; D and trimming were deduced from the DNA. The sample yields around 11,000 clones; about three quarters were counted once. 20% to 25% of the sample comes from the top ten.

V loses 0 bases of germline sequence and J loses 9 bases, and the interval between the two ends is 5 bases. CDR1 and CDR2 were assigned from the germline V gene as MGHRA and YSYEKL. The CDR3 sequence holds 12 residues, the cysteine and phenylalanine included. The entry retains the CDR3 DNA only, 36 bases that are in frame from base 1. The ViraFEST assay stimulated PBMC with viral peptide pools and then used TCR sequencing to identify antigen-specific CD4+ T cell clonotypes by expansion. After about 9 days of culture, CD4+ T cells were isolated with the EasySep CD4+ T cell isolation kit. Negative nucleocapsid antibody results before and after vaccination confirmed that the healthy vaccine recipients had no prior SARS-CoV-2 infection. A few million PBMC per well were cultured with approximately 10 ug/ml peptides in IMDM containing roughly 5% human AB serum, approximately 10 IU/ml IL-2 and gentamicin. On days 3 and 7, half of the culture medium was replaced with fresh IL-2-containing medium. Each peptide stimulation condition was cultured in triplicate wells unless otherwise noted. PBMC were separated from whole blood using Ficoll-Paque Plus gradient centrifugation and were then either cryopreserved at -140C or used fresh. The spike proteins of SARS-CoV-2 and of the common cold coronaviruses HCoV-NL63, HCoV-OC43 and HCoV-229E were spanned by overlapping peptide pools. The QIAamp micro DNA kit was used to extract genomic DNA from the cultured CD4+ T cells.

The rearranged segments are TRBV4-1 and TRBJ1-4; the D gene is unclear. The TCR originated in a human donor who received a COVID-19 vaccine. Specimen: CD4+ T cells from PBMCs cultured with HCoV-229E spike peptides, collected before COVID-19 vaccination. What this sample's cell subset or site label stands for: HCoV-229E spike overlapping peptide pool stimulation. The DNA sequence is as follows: TGCGCCAGCAGCCAAGAGGTGAAAAAACTGTTTTTT. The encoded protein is CASSQEVKKLFF.